The 16 T cell receptor beta chains below all came from one sample that was sequenced in a study of blood T cell repertoires in COVID-19. Libraries were prepared by immunoSEQ multiplex PCR; TCRdb keeps only in-frame clonotypes and omits some of them. Counted here are 95,000 to 100,000 clones, roughly 80% occurring once; the ten biggest clones make up roughly 22%. Sequenced input: peripheral blood. The source is a human donor in a cohort sampled during active COVID-19.

The CDR3 here is CASSQDPRTSGEETQYF. The CDR3 DNA is TGCGCCAGCAGCCAAGACCCTCGGACTAGCGGAGAGGAGACCCAGTACTTC. The rearrangement links TRBV4-1 to TRBJ2-5; 10 positions agree with TRBD2. This CDR3 has 17 residues. Germline trimming cut 0 bases from V and 5 bases from J; bases unmatched to any gene: 9. The germline V gene encodes CDR1 MGHRA and CDR2 YSYEKL.

V and J are TRBV2 and TRBJ1-6; possibly TRBD1 for D (5 bases). CDR3 length equals 14 residues. Trimming took 9 bases from V and 9 from J, leaving 18 bases between them. Germline V CDR1 and CDR2: SNHLY, FYNNEI. The CDR3, as DNA: TGTGCCAGGGAGGGACCTGGCCAAGGTTCACCCCTCCACTTT. Translated: CAREGPGQGSPLHF.

V is TRBV19 and J is TRBJ2-5; 11 positions agree with TRBD1. Germline lookup yields CDR1 LNHDA and CDR2 SQIVND (reference sequence). This CDR3 spans 15 amino acids. J gave up 4 bases and V 3 bases, and 4 bases lay outside the gene matches. CDR3 region: CASSILGTGGETQYF. The CDR3 DNA is TGTGCCAGTAGTATTTTGGGGACAGGGGGAGAGACCCAGTACTTC.

This chain uses TRBV28 with TRBJ2-4; TRBD2 is a possible D gene (6 bases). This CDR3 contains 14 residues. V lost 4 bases, J lost 5 bases, and 12 bases lay in between. Germline loops: CDR1 MDHEN, CDR2 SYDVKM. CDR3 nucleotides: TGTGCCAGCAGTTCCAGCGGGCTACAAAACATTCAGTACTTC. It encodes CASSSSGLQNIQYF.

This chain joins TRBV6-5 and TRBJ1-3, with D maybe TRBD1 (6 bases). With 1 base removed from V and 2 bases from J, the gap between germline ends came to 12 bases. This CDR3 is 16 amino acids long. From germline, CDR1 is MNHEY and CDR2 SVGAGI. Written as DNA, the CDR3 is TGTGCCAGCAGTTACTATGGACAGACAACTGGAAACACCATATATTTT. Protein product: CASSYYGQTTGNTIYF.

This clone has a single count. The chain joins TRBV7-6 to TRBJ1-5, with TRBD1 matching over 7 bases. CDR3 length: 15 residues. Trimming removed 5 bases from V and 7 bases from J; junction bases left unmatched: 11. Per the germline V gene, CDR1 is SGHVS and CDR2 is FNYEAQ. CDR3 residues: CASSPSTGMDQPQHF. Here the CDR3 DNA reads TGTGCCAGCAGCCCGTCGACAGGGATGGACCAGCCCCAGCATTTT.

The rearrangement uses TRBV7-2 and TRBJ2-1, with 8 bases matching TRBD2. This CDR3 is 16 amino acids long. The germline gives CDR1 SGHTA, CDR2 FQGNSA. V lost 5 bases, J lost 6 bases, and 12 bases stayed unmatched. The CDR3 sequence: CASSPLGTAGGNEQFF. As DNA, the CDR3 is TGTGCCAGCAGCCCCCTAGGAACTGCGGGGGGCAATGAGCAGTTCTTC.

The chain couples TRBV5-1 to TRBJ1-2; D unresolved. CDR1 and CDR2 from the germline V gene are SGHRS and YFSETQ. Trimming stripped 0 bases from V and 4 bases from J, with 10 bases between. CDR3 length: 14 residues. CDR3 nucleotide sequence: TGCGCCAGCAGCTTGGAATTCTACGGCTATGGCTACACCTTC. Amino acid sequence: CASSLEFYGYGYTF.

The chain joins TRBV7-8 to TRBJ1-1, with TRBD1 matching 7 bases. CDR3 length equals 13 residues. Germline CDR1 SGHVS, CDR2 FQNEAQ. V lost 3 bases, J lost 7 bases, and 5 bases stayed unmatched. The CDR3 bases are TGTGCCAGCAGCTTCCGGGACAGAGGTGAAGCTTTCTTT. It translates to CASSFRDRGEAFF. Combining the CDR3 with reference TRBV7-8 and TRBJ1-1 gives the whole variable domain GAGVSQSPRYKVAKRGQDVALRCDPISGHVSLFWYQQALGQGPEFLTYFQNEAQLDKSGLPSDRFFAERPEGSVSTLKIQRTQQEDSAVYLCASSFRDRGEAFFGQGTRLTVV.

The chain employs TRBV20-1 and TRBJ2-7; a weak D match, TRBD2 (10 bases). The germline V gene encodes CDR1 DFQATT and CDR2 SNEGSKA (reference sequence). V dropped 3 bases and J dropped 6 bases, with 27 bases sitting between them. This CDR3 region has 17 residues. CDR3 coding DNA: TGCAGTGCTAGTCGGGACAGGGAACTAGCGGGGCTGGGCGAGCAGTACTTC. This codes for CSASRDRELAGLGEQYF.

The chain employs TRBV10-3 and TRBJ1-5, with D perhaps TRBD1 (6 bases). The germline V gene has CDR1 ENHRY and CDR2 SYGVKD. Trimming pared 0 bases from V and 6 bases from J, leaving 6 bases between. The CDR3 runs to 13 residues. The CDR3 region is CAISESTGQPQHF. CDR3 in DNA: TGTGCCATCAGTGAGTCGACAGGTCAGCCCCAGCATTTT.

This clone has just a few counts. The chain has TRBV4-3 and TRBJ2-7, with D possibly TRBD2 on 6 matching bases. Deletions cut 3 bases from V and 4 bases from J, with 19 bases between. This CDR3 spans 16 amino acids. Germline V gene lookup returns CDR1 LGHNA and CDR2 YSLEER. CDR3 sequence (DNA): TGCGCCAGCAGCCATTCAGCTTCGGGGGAAATGTACGAGCAGTACTTC. Protein sequence: CASSHSASGEMYEQYF.

This clone was counted a single time. The CDR3 loop is CASSLTFGGNYGYTF. The CDR3 nucleotides read TGTGCCAGCAGTCTCACCTTTGGGGGCAACTATGGCTACACCTTC. V and J are TRBV6-5 and TRBJ1-2; possibly TRBD1 for D (6 bases). Germline lookup yields CDR1 MNHEY and CDR2 SVGAGI. The CDR3 spans 15 residues. With 5 bases removed from V and 2 bases from J, the gap between germline ends came to 15 bases.

This clone appeared a few times. The chain is built from TRBV7-3 and TRBJ2-2, with a weak D call TRBD2 (6 bases). Germline values: CDR1 SGHTA, CDR2 FQGTGA. CDR3 length equals 14 residues. With 8 bases removed from V and 7 bases from J, the gap between germline ends came to 17 bases. The CDR3 nucleotides are TGTGCCAGCCGTCCTAGCGATTTGAGCGGGGAGCTGTTTTTT. Translation gives CASRPSDLSGELFF. Based on the CDR3 plus reference TRBV7-3 and TRBJ2-2, the full variable domain is GAGVSQTPSNKVTEKGKYVELRCDPISGHTALYWYRQSLGQGPEFLIYFQGTGAADDSGLPNDRFFAVRPEGSVSTLKIQRTERGDSAVYLCASRPSDLSGELFFGEGSRLTVL.

The chain recombines TRBV7-2 with TRBJ2-1; 8 positions agree with TRBD2. CDR3 size: 14 residues. Trimming removed 1 base from V and 8 bases from J; junction bases left unmatched: 4. The V gene's germline CDR1 is SGHTA and CDR2 FQGNSA. CDR3 loop: CASSLDGGAYEQFF. CDR3 DNA: TGTGCCAGCAGCTTAGACGGGGGGGCCTATGAGCAGTTCTTC.

The V and J genes are TRBV12-5 and TRBJ1-4; D perhaps matches TRBD1 (5 bases). The length of the CDR3 is 12 residues. Germline CDR1 LGHNT, CDR2 FRNRAP. The germline V and J ends were trimmed by 7 bases and 11 bases, with 14 bases remaining between them. CDR3 coding DNA: TGTGCTAGTGCTCGTTCGGACACTAAACTGTTTTTT. It encodes CASARSDTKLFF.